This T cell receptor (beta chain) was captured in a study of blood T cell repertoires in COVID-19 (dated by TCRdb to 2019 to 2021). Turning to the overall study: Collaborator samples came from the United States, Italy and Spain and covered acute and convalescent phases of COVID-19. The material from the prospective study consisted of cDNA or gDNA derived from T cells, B-cell-depleted T cells, or PBMCs. Subjects who had been exposed to COVID-19, were actively infected with it, or had recovered from it provided the deeply sampled blood TCRbeta repertoires that made up the dataset. The sample metadata nearly always contained a de-identified subject ID, COVID-19 status, age in years and sex. Where HLA class I and class II types were available, the types were taken from metadata supplied by the sample provider, not from assay-based typing. The samples were drawn from two sources: the first 160 participants of the ongoing ImmuneRACE study, and 1,200 or so subjects contributed by 6 global collaborators. The repertoires were made available in a free public database intended to serve as a resource for research on the immune response to SARS-CoV-2. What the study reported, not specific to this receptor: The amount of clinical and demographic metadata varied by source and participant and was provided uncurated.

TCRbeta CDR3 regions were amplified from genomic DNA by means of the immunoSEQ Assay, a bias-controlled multiplex PCR. On the authors' methods: Nucleated cell counts per sample were estimated from amplification of reference gene primers within the assay. To quantify the absolute abundance of each unique TCRbeta CDR3 rearrangement, sequence reads were collapsed and filtered. For each sample, productive Simpson clonality was calculated as the square root of Simpson's diversity index over productive rearrangements. In TCRdb, the immuneACCESS table is reduced to in-frame sequences with V and J assigned. These tables do not hold every clone; where another copy was compared, an unresolved V gene accounts for under half, and the others remain unexplained. D and trimming come from the DNA, and the V and J calls and clone size come from that table. The sample data list 250,000 or so clones, and more than 80% of these were observed just once. The biggest ten clones account for about 3% of the sample.

Whole blood was collected in K2EDTA tubes by collaborating institutions according to the institutions' own protocols. For TCRbeta analysis, collaborator samples were shipped as frozen whole blood, as isolated PBMCs, or as DNA extracted from either sample type. This clone was seen just once. The target of this receptor is not known. No base qualities exist here, and no much larger clone lies one base off it. The CDR3 measures 15 amino acids from cysteine to phenylalanine. Only CDR3 DNA is held: 45 bases, read in frame from base 1. V and J lose 4 bases and 4 bases, and a span of 16 bases separates them. From a lookup of the germline V gene, CDR1 and CDR2 are KGHSH and LQKENI.

Material for sequencing was peripheral blood. The TCR was taken from a woman younger than 45 with active or convalescent COVID-19. The V gene is TRBV18 and the J gene is TRBJ1-1, and perhaps TRBD1 as D gene, on 6 matching bases. The DNA is TGTGCCAGCTCACGGTTGCAACAGGGTGGCACTGAAGCTTTCTTT. Translated, it reads CASSRLQQGGTEAFF.